Each of the 18 T cell receptor beta chains below was sequenced from the same sample in a study of OX40 agonist ivuxolimab in advanced cancers. Measured with immunoSEQ multiplex PCR; TCRdb has only the in-frame clones, and not every one. The sample holds just over 80,000 clones, 87% seen once. Sequenced here: CD4+ or CD8+ T cells sorted from blood, sampled in a trial of the OX40 agonist ivuxolimab. The receptor source for this set is an adult with an advanced solid tumor such as melanoma, head and neck, liver or kidney cancer.

The gene calls are TRBV5-5 and TRBJ1-1, with D perhaps TRBD1 (5 bases). The CDR3 is 15 amino acids. Trimming took off 3 bases at V and 6 bases at J, with 18 bases between the two ends. The germline V gene has CDR1 SGHKS and CDR2 YYEKEE (reference sequence). The CDR3 DNA sequence: TGTGCCAGCAGCTCACTATGGCAGGGATTTTCTGAAGCTTTCTTT. It specifies CASSSLWQGFSEAFF.

This clone showed up just once. The chain joins TRBV15 to TRBJ2-7, with D hard to call. CDR1 and CDR2 from the germline V gene are LNHNV and YYDKDF (reference sequence). The V end lost 0 bases, the J end lost 0 bases, and 12 bases lay between the germline ends. The CDR3 is 16 residues long. The DNA of the CDR3 is TGTGCCACCAGCAGAGAGGGCGATAAGAGCTCCTACGAGCAGTACTTC. Translated: CATSREGDKSSYEQYF.

Note on this clone: In the same sample, other DNA sequences code for this CDR3. The chain carries TRBV5-1 and TRBJ1-5; tentatively, D is TRBD1 (5 bases). Trimming took off 0 bases at V and 4 bases at J, with 8 bases between the two ends. This CDR3 region has 14 residues. Looked up from germline, CDR1 is SGHRS and CDR2 is YFSETQ. The CDR3 DNA is TGCGCCAGCAGCTTGGAGGGGAGTAATCAGCCCCAGCATTTT. Translation gives CASSLEGSNQPQHF.

As to this clone: The sample contains more than one DNA sequence encoding this CDR3. The chain is built from TRBV18 and TRBJ1-1; D is ambiguous. The V and J ends lost 3 bases and 1 base respectively, with 3 bases between them. The germline gives CDR1 KGHSH, CDR2 LQKENI. The CDR3 runs to 12 residues. CDR3 DNA sequence: TGTGCCAGCTCACCTTCGAACACTGAAGCTTTCTTT. Its protein is CASSPSNTEAFF.

Turning to this clone: In the same sample, other DNA sequences code for this CDR3. The CDR3 DNA is TGTGCCATCAGTGAAGGTACAACTAATGAAAAACTGTTTTTT. It is translated as CAISEGTTNEKLFF. V usage is TRBV10-3 and J usage is TRBJ1-4; D gene unclear. V was pared by 3 bases and J by 0 bases, with 5 bases between. Germline-derived CDR1 and CDR2 are ENHRY and SYGVKD. The CDR3 loop spans 14 amino acids.

The count of this clone is one. CDR3 bases: TGTGCCAGCAGCCTCTCTGGGGGAATGAACACTGAAGCTTTCTTT. Translating it yields CASSLSGGMNTEAFF. The chain recombines TRBV7-8 with TRBJ1-1; D is perhaps TRBD1 (5 bases). The CDR3 covers 15 residues. V lost 5 bases and J lost 0, with 13 bases in between. CDR1 and CDR2 (germline): SGHVS, FQNEAQ.

The chain combines TRBV18 with TRBJ1-2; 10 bases are a match to TRBD1. This CDR3 has 15 amino acids. Looked up from germline, CDR1 is KGHSH and CDR2 is LQKENI. Trimming took 3 bases from V and 0 from J; bases not matched to a gene: 1. This CDR3 reads CASSPDRGANYGYTF. CDR3 coding DNA: TGTGCCAGCTCACCGGACAGGGGGGCTAACTATGGCTACACCTTC.

The rearrangement links TRBV6-5 to TRBJ1-2; 7 nucleotides align to TRBD1. Per the germline V gene, CDR1 is MNHEY and CDR2 is SVGAGI. V shed 6 bases, J shed 8 bases, and the junction held 12 bases outside the gene matches. This CDR3 contains 14 residues. The CDR3 is CASSGQAPYGGYTF. In DNA form, the CDR3 reads TGTGCCAGCAGCGGACAGGCGCCCTACGGCGGCTACACCTTC.

The chain uses TRBV18 and TRBJ1-1, with D hard to call. V was trimmed by 4 bases and J by 4 bases, leaving 13 bases between them. Germline CDR1 KGHSH, CDR2 LQKENI. This CDR3 has 14 amino acids. CDR3 residues: CASSLFSWATEAFF. Here the CDR3 DNA reads TGTGCCAGCTCACTTTTCTCCTGGGCCACTGAAGCTTTCTTT.

The J gene is TRBJ2-5, the V gene TRBV7-7; 7 bases are shared with TRBD2. CDR1 and CDR2 (germline): SSHAT, FNYEAQ (reference sequence). The CDR3 has 15 amino acids. V was pared by 3 bases and J by 2 bases, with 6 bases of the junction left unmatched. The CDR3 sequence: CASSFSGAQQETQYF. The CDR3 DNA reads as TGTGCCAGCAGCTTCAGCGGGGCGCAACAAGAGACCCAGTACTTC.

This chain uses TRBV18 with TRBJ2-1; 9 nucleotides line up with TRBD2. Trimming took 5 bases from V and 5 from J; bases not matched to a gene: 7. Germline V gene sequence: CDR1 KGHSH, CDR2 LQKENI. CDR3 length equals 15 residues. CDR3 in amino acids: CASSSAGGLDNEQFF. The CDR3 nucleotides read TGTGCCAGCTCATCTGCGGGGGGGCTCGACAATGAGCAGTTCTTC.

In its sample, this clone was seen a few times. The V gene is TRBV5-1, the J gene TRBJ1-4; D is unresolved. Per the germline V gene, CDR1 is SGHRS and CDR2 is YFSETQ. V lost 8 bases to trimming and J lost 4 bases, with 21 bases between them. The CDR3 length is 16 residues. The CDR3 bases are TGCGCCAGTACCCACGAAGGAATGTTCGGTAATGAAAAACTGTTTTTT. It specifies CASTHEGMFGNEKLFF.

The V gene is TRBV28, the J gene TRBJ1-2, with D perhaps matching TRBD1 (5 bases). This CDR3 contains 13 residues. V was shortened by 8 bases and J by 8 bases, with 18 bases between the two germline ends. The V gene's germline CDR1 is MDHEN and CDR2 SYDVKM. CDR3 sequence reads: CASEGTGLGGYTF. CDR3 nucleotides: TGTGCCAGCGAGGGGACCGGCCTGGGGGGCTACACCTTC.

This chain uses TRBV7-2 with TRBJ2-5, with D unresolved. V shed 0 bases and J shed 5 bases, with 7 bases lying between them. The germline CDR1 and CDR2 sequences are SGHTA and FQGNSA. The CDR3 is made up of 13 amino acids. CDR3 sequence reads: CASSLARTETQYF. CDR3 sequence (DNA): TGTGCCAGCAGCTTAGCTAGAACGGAGACCCAGTACTTC.

The rearrangement joins TRBV14 to TRBJ1-2; D possibly corresponds to TRBD1 (5 bases). The CDR3 is made up of 13 amino acids. The V gene's germline CDR1 is SGHDN and CDR2 FVKESK. V lost 5 bases to trimming and J lost 3 bases, with 10 bases between them. The CDR3 loop reads CASSEGLDYGYTF. The CDR3 DNA sequence: TGTGCCAGCAGCGAGGGGCTGGACTATGGCTACACCTTC.

The chain joins TRBV5-1 to TRBJ2-2; weak D call: TRBD2 (5 bases). V shed 4 bases and J shed 0 bases, with 13 bases lying between them. Looked up from germline, CDR1 is SGHRS and CDR2 is YFSETQ. This CDR3 has 16 residues. Written as DNA, the CDR3 is TGCGCCAGCAGCCCCCCCTTAGCGTCGAACACCGGGGAGCTGTTTTTT. Protein product: CASSPPLASNTGELFF.

The chain couples TRBV7-2 to TRBJ1-4; TRBD1 matches 9 bases. The V gene end was trimmed by 4 bases and the J gene end by 5 bases; junction bases not matched to a gene: 2. The CDR3 totals 14 residues. Germline values: CDR1 SGHTA, CDR2 FQGNSA. This CDR3 is CASSSGQGNEKLFF. The CDR3 nucleotides are TGTGCCAGCAGCTCCGGACAGGGGAATGAAAAACTGTTTTTT.

This chain joins TRBV11-2 and TRBJ2-7; no firm D call. The CDR3 contains 14 residues. The V end was cut by 2 bases, the J end by 0 bases, with 8 bases between. CDR1 and CDR2 from the germline V gene are SGHAT and FQNNGV. CDR3 in amino acids: CASSLQPNSYEQYF. CDR3 nucleotides: TGTGCCAGCAGCTTACAACCCAACTCCTACGAGCAGTACTTC.